This T cell receptor beta chain stems from a study of CD8 T cells in ankylosing spondylitis. Regarding the study as a whole: Clones linked to disease were reported to show significant enrichment in matched ankylosing spondylitis synovial fluid. Within ankylosing spondylitis blood, a TCR beta motif made up of roughly eight highly homologous variants appeared to be characteristic. Clones linked with disease were CD8+ and fairly uncommon in the peripheral blood. A number of the motif variants had already been described in reactive arthritis synovial fluid and blood.

This clonotype showed up many times. Its matching antigen is unknown. Via MiXCR, TCRdb re-called the 5' RACE reads, giving one row per CDR3 protein. Of approximately 88,000 distinct CDR3 sequences listed, about 8.1% were seen once; the top ten hold over 4.5%. CDR3 length equals 14 residues. Germline CDR1 reads DFQATT; CDR2 reads SNEGSKA (reference sequence). V gave up 6 bases and J gave up 1 base; unmatched junction bases: 5. Sample: blood, either unsorted or a sorted T cell fraction (not recorded which). The receptor comes from a male donor with ankylosing spondylitis or in good health (not recorded which). V and J are TRBV20-1 and TRBJ2-7; 11 nucleotides agree with TRBD2. The CDR3 coding sequence is TGCAGTGCGGTCGGGACTAGCGGTTCCTACGAGCAGTACTTC. It yields the protein CSAVGTSGSYEQYF.